A selection of T cell receptor beta chains follows, all from one sample in a study of blood T cell repertoires in COVID-19. Clones were sequenced by immunoSEQ multiplex PCR, and TCRdb holds only the in-frame ones, with some missing. This sample has about 200,000 clones, with less than 90% found just once. Sequenced sample: peripheral blood. The receptors were gathered from a woman in her 50s with acute or convalescent COVID-19. Both conserved end residues are part of each CDR3. The order of the fields is D gene, V gene, clone size, J gene, CDR3 protein, CDR3 DNA. A D gene is named only where the DNA matches it firmly. Part of the rows lack a size; the others show once, few, many or a class for expanded clones.

TRBD2	TRBV10-3	.	TRBJ2-1	CAISDWGEGHNEQFF	TGTGCCATCAGTGACTGGGGGGAGGGCCACAATGAGCAGTTCTTC
TRBD1	TRBV24-1	few	TRBJ2-1	CATSEDRGGEQFF	TGTGCCACCAGTGAAGACAGGGGCGGCGAGCAGTTCTTC
.	TRBV11-3	.	TRBJ2-2	CASSFSTGELFF	TGTGCCAGCAGCTTCTCTACCGGGGAGCTGTTTTTT
.	TRBV5-6	.	TRBJ2-7	CASTPQSRLYEQYF	TGTGCCAGCACCCCCCAGTCGAGACTCTACGAGCAGTACTTC
TRBD1	TRBV5-6	.	TRBJ1-4	CASSWGQGSGKLFF	TGTGCCAGCAGCTGGGGACAGGGGAGCGGAAAACTGTTTTTT
.	TRBV25-1	.	TRBJ2-2	CASRDGAGELFF	TGTGCCAGCAGGGACGGGGCCGGGGAGCTGTTTTTT
TRBD1	TRBV6-5	few	TRBJ2-5	CASSSGQVQETQYF	TGTGCCAGCAGTTCTGGACAGGTTCAAGAGACCCAGTACTTC
.	TRBV11-2	.	TRBJ2-5	CASSSQETQYF	TGTGCCAGCAGCTCGCAAGAGACCCAGTACTTC
.	TRBV19	.	TRBJ1-1	CASSIQEDTEAFF	TGTGCCAGTAGTATCCAGGAGGACACTGAAGCTTTCTTT
.	TRBV10-2	few	TRBJ1-1	CASSDHREGTEAFF	TGCGCCAGCAGTGATCACCGGGAGGGCACTGAAGCTTTCTTT
TRBD1	TRBV27	.	TRBJ2-7	CASRNVGQGANEQYF	TGTGCCAGCAGAAACGTCGGACAGGGGGCCAACGAGCAGTACTTC
.	TRBV12-3/TRBV12-4	.	TRBJ1-1	CASSLLNTEAFF	TGTGCCAGCAGTCTCCTGAACACTGAAGCTTTCTTT
TRBD1	TRBV11-2	.	TRBJ2-7	CASSLDWQGATYEQYF	TGTGCCAGCAGCTTAGACTGGCAGGGGGCCACCTACGAGCAGTACTTC
TRBD2	TRBV9	.	TRBJ2-1	CASSVGLAGGSYNEQFF	TGTGCCAGCAGCGTGGGGCTAGCGGGGGGCTCCTACAATGAGCAGTTCTTC
TRBD2	TRBV11-3	.	TRBJ2-7	CASTTPGGALYEQYF	TGTGCCAGCACCACCCCGGGGGGGGCGCTTTACGAGCAGTACTTC
TRBD2	TRBV6-6	.	TRBJ2-3	CASTPPGTSGTVAQYF	TGTGCCAGCACTCCCCCGGGGACTAGCGGGACGGTTGCGCAGTATTTT
TRBD2	TRBV5-6	.	TRBJ2-1	CASSSDSGKSYNEQFF	TGTGCCAGCAGCTCCGATAGCGGGAAATCCTACAATGAGCAGTTCTTC
.	TRBV27	.	TRBJ2-1	CASSLPPYNEQFF	TGTGCCAGCAGCCTCCCCCCCTACAATGAGCAGTTCTTC
.	TRBV24-1	once	TRBJ2-3	CATSGAGTDTQYF	TGTGCCACCTCAGGGGCTGGCACAGATACGCAGTATTTT
.	TRBV7-8	.	TRBJ2-2	CASSRRQGNTGELFF	TGTGCCAGCAGTCGTCGTCAGGGGAACACCGGGGAGCTGTTTTTT
TRBD2	TRBV6-4	.	TRBJ2-3	CASSSSGEHTDTQYF	TGTGCCAGCAGCTCAAGCGGGGAGCACACAGATACGCAGTATTTT
.	TRBV25-1	.	TRBJ1-2	CASSSGILNYGYTF	TGTGCCAGCAGTTCCGGTATCCTTAACTATGGCTACACCTTC
.	TRBV29-1	.	TRBJ1-2	CSVGSRWQGKGGNYGYTF	TGCAGCGTTGGAAGTCGGTGGCAGGGGAAAGGAGGAAACTATGGCTACACCTTC
.	TRBV10-2	.	TRBJ2-7	CASKMAGSYEQYF	TGCGCCAGCAAGATGGCGGGTTCCTACGAGCAGTACTTC
TRBD2	TRBV29-1	.	TRBJ2-3	CSVETRGGNTDTQYF	TGCAGCGTTGAGACTCGCGGGGGTAACACAGATACGCAGTATTTT
.	TRBV11-3	.	TRBJ2-5	CASSLDQVPQETQYF	TGTGCCAGCAGCTTAGATCAGGTCCCTCAAGAGACCCAGTACTTC
TRBD2	TRBV2	.	TRBJ2-1	CASSVVAGAYYEQFF	TGTGCCAGCAGTGTAGTAGCGGGAGCATACTATGAGCAGTTCTTC
.	TRBV15	once	TRBJ2-1	CATSRDLSGSSYNEQFF	TGTGCCACCAGCAGAGATCTGAGCGGTAGCTCCTACAATGAGCAGTTCTTC
TRBD2	TRBV10-3	.	TRBJ2-2	CAISDLLAGGTGELFF	TGTGCCATCAGTGATCTTCTAGCGGGGGGGACCGGGGAGCTGTTTTTT
.	TRBV5-6	.	TRBJ1-5	CASSFAAIGNQPQHF	TGTGCCAGCAGCTTCGCAGCGATCGGCAATCAGCCCCAGCATTTT
TRBD1	TRBV6-5	.	TRBJ2-1	CASSPGQGRNEQFF	TGTGCCAGCAGCCCGGGACAGGGTAGGAATGAGCAGTTCTTC
.	TRBV7-9	.	TRBJ1-1	CASSFGGTNTEAFF	TGTGCCAGCAGCTTTGGAGGGACCAACACTGAAGCTTTCTTT
.	TRBV5-1	few	TRBJ1-5	CASSLGGGYQPQHF	TGCGCCAGCAGCTTGGGGGGAGGGTATCAGCCCCAGCATTTT
TRBD1	TRBV5-1	once	TRBJ2-3	CASSKTGTPDTQYF	TGCGCCAGCAGCAAGACAGGGACCCCAGATACGCAGTATTTT
TRBD2	TRBV11-2	.	TRBJ2-3	CASSLRLAGAPYTQYF	TGTGCCAGCAGCTTAAGACTAGCGGGGGCCCCTTATACGCAGTATTTT
TRBD1	TRBV6-5	.	TRBJ2-1	CATGRQGLLYNEQFF	TGTGCCACGGGGCGACAGGGCCTTTTATACAATGAGCAGTTCTTC